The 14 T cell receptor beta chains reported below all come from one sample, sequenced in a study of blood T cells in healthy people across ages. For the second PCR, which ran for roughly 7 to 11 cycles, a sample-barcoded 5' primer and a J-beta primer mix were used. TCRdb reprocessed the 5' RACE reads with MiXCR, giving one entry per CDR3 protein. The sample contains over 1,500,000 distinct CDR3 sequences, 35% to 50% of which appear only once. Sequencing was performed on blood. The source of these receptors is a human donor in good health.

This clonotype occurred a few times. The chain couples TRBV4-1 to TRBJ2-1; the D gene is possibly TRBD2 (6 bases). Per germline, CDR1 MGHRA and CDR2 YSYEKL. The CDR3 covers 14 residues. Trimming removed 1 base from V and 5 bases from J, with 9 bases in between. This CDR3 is CASSQGDLDNEQFF. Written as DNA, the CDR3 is TGCGCCAGCAGCCAAGGGGACTTAGACAATGAGCAGTTCTTC.

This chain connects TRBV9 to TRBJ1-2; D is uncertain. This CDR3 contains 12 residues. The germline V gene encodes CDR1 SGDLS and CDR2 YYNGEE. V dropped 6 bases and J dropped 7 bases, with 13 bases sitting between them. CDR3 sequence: CASTEGTSGYTF. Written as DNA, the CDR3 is TGTGCCAGCACGGAGGGAACGTCTGGCTACACCTTC.

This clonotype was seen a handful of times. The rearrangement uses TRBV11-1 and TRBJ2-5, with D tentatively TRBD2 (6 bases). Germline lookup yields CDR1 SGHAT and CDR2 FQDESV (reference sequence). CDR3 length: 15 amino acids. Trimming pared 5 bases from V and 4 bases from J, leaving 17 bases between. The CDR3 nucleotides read TGTGCCAGCAGCCTAAAGCGGGCCCCTATAGAGACCCAGTACTTC. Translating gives CASSLKRAPIETQYF.

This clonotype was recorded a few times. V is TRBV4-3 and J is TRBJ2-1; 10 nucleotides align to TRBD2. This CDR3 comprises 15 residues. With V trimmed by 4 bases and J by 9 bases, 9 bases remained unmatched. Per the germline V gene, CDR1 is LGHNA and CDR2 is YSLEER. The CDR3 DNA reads TGCGCCAGCAGCCTTAGCGGGGGGCTGAAGAGTGAGCAGTTCTTC. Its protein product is CASSLSGGLKSEQFF.

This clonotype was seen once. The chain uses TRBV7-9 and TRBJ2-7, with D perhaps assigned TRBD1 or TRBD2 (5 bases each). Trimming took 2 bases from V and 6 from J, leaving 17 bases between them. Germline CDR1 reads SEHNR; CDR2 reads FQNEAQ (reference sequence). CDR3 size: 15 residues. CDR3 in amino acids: CASSLIGAGQGEQYF. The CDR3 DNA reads TGTGCCAGCAGCTTAATCGGGGCAGGGCAGGGCGAGCAGTACTTC.

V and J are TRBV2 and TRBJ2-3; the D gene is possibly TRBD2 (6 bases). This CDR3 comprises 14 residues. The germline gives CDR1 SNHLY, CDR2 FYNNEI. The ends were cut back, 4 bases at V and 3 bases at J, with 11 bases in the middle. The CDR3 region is CASSVSRGTDTQYF. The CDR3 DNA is TGTGCCAGCAGTGTGTCACGGGGGACAGATACGCAGTATTTT.

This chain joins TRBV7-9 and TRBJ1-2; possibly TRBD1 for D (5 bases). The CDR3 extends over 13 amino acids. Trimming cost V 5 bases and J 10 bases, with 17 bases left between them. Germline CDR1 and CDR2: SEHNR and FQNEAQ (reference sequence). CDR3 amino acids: CASSRVGDLDYTF. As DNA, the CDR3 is TGTGCCAGCAGCCGAGTGGGGGACCTCGACTACACCTTC.

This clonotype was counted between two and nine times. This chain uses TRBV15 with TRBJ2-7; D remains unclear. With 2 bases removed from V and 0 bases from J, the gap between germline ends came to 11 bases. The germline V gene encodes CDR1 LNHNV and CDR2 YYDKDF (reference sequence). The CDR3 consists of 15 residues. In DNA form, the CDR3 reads TGTGCCACCAGCAGATCGCGACCCAGCTCCTACGAGCAGTACTTC. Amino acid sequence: CATSRSRPSSYEQYF.

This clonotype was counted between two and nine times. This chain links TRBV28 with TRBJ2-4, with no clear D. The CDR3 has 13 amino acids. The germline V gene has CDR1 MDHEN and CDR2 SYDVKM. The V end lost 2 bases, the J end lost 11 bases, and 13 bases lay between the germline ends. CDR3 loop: CASSLDFDNLQYF. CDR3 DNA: TGTGCCAGCAGTTTAGACTTTGATAACCTTCAGTACTTC. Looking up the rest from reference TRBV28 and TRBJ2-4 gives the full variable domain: DVKVTQSSRYLVKRTGEKVFLECVQDMDHENMFWYRQDPGLGLRLIYFSYDVKMKEKGDIPEGYSVSREKKERFSLILESASTNQTSMYLCASSLDFDNLQYFGAGTRLSVL.

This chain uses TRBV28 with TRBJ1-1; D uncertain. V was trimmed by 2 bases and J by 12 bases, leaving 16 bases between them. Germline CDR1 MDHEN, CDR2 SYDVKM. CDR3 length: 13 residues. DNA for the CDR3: TGTGCCAGCAGTTTAAATTCCCCGGGAGGGACTTTCTTT. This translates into CASSLNSPGGTFF.

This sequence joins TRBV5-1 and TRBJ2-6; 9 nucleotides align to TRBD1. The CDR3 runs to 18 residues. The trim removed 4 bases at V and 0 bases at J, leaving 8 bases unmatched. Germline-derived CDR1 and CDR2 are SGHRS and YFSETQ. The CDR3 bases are TGCGCCAGCAGCGGACAGGGGCCCGCAGGCTCTGGGGCCAACGTCCTGACTTTC. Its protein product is CASSGQGPAGSGANVLTF.

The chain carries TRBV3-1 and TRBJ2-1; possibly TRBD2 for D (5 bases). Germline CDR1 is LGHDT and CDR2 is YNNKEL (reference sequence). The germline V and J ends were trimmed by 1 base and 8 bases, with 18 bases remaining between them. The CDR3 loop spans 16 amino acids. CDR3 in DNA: TGTGCCAGCAGCCAAGGAAGGGTCGGAGGTCGGTATGAGCAGTTCTTC. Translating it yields CASSQGRVGGRYEQFF.

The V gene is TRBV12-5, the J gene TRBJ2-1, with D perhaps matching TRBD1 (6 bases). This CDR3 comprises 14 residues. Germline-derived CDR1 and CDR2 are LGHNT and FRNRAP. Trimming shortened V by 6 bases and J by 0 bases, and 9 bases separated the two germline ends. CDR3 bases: TGTGCTAGTGGCGAAGGGGGCTCCTACAATGAGCAGTTCTTC. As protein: CASGEGGSYNEQFF.

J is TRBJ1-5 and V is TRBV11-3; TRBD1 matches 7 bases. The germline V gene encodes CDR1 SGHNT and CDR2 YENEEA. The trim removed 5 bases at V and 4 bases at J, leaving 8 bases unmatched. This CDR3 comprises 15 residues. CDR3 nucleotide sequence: TGTGCCAGCAGCCACGGGGGCAGGGGGAATCAGCCCCAGCATTTT. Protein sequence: CASSHGGRGNQPQHF. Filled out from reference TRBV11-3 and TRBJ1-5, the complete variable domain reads EAGVVQSPRYKIIEKKQPVAFWCNPISGHNTLYWYLQNLGQGPELLIRYENEEAVDDSQLPKDRFSAERLKGVDSTLKIQPAELGDSAVYLCASSHGGRGNQPQHFGDGTRLSIL.